These 16 T cell receptor beta chains originate from one sample sequenced in a study of blood T cell repertoires in COVID-19. Measured with immunoSEQ multiplex PCR; TCRdb has only the in-frame clones, and not every one. The sample contains 450,000 to 500,000 clones, approximately 83% of which appear only once. Input material: peripheral blood. The receptors come from a human donor in a cohort sampled during active COVID-19.

The V gene is TRBV12-5, the J gene TRBJ2-2, with D unresolved. The length of the CDR3 is 12 residues. CDR1 and CDR2 (germline): LGHNT, FRNRAP. Written as DNA, the CDR3 is TGTGCCTCGGGTTTTAACACCGGGGAGCTGTTTTTT. Translating gives CASGFNTGELFF.

The CDR3 reads CASSKDRQGIEHQETQYF. In DNA form, the CDR3 reads TGTGCCAGCAGCAAAGATAGGCAGGGTATCGAGCACCAAGAGACCCAGTACTTC. The chain links TRBV21-1 to TRBJ2-5; the table's D call TRBD1 went unverified against the DNA. TRBV21-1 is tagged as a pseudogene. The CDR3 totals 18 residues.

The chain recombines TRBV15 with TRBJ2-7, with 7 bases aligning to TRBD1. V lost 2 bases and J lost 4; bases outside the gene matches: 5. The CDR3 totals 14 residues. CDR1 is LNHNV, CDR2 YYDKDF, per germline (reference sequence). The CDR3 nucleotides are TGTGCCACCAGCAGAAACAGGGGACCTTACGAGCAGTACTTC. Translated: CATSRNRGPYEQYF.

The rearrangement uses TRBV10-3 and TRBJ1-1; TRBD1 might be the D (5 bases). The length of the CDR3 is 13 residues. Germline V gene lookup returns CDR1 ENHRY and CDR2 SYGVKD. V lost 10 bases and J lost 4, with 16 bases in between. The CDR3 spells CATENDRLTEAFF. CDR3 bases: TGTGCCACCGAGAACGACAGACTCACTGAAGCTTTCTTT.

This clone was observed a few times. The chain joins TRBV5-5 to TRBJ1-1; no firm D call. Germline V CDR1 and CDR2: SGHKS, YYEKEE (reference sequence). The V end was cut by 0 bases, the J end by 1 base, with 7 bases between. CDR3 size: 14 residues. CDR3 nucleotide sequence: TGTGCCAGCAGCTTGGTGAGGGAGAACACTGAAGCTTTCTTT. Its protein is CASSLVRENTEAFF. Filled out from reference TRBV5-5 and TRBJ1-1, the complete variable domain reads DAGVTQSPTHLIKTRGQQVTLRCSPISGHKSVSWYQQVLGQGPQFIFQYYEKEERGRGNFPDRFSARQFPNYSSELNVNALLLGDSALYLCASSLVRENTEAFFGQGTRLTVV.

The chain employs TRBV5-4 and TRBJ2-3, with D possibly matching TRBD1 (7 bases). This CDR3 spans 15 amino acids. Germline CDR1 reads SGHNT; CDR2 reads YYREEE (reference sequence). V lost 4 bases to trimming and J lost 7 bases, with 19 bases between them. Written as DNA, the CDR3 is TGTGCCAGCAGCCCGGGGGACAGACGACCCAATACGCAGTATTTT. Protein: CASSPGDRRPNTQYF.

The chain joins TRBV5-1 to TRBJ1-5; D gene ambiguous. This CDR3 has 15 residues. V lost 4 bases and J lost 0, with 11 bases in between. Germline assignment: CDR1 SGHRS and CDR2 YFSETQ. The CDR3: CASSQSGDSNQPQHF. DNA for the CDR3: TGCGCCAGCAGCCAGTCTGGAGATAGCAATCAGCCCCAGCATTTT.

The genes are TRBV15 and TRBJ1-4, with a possible D match to TRBD1 (6 bases). The CDR3 spans 16 residues. Deletions cut 0 bases from V and 6 bases from J, with 14 bases between. CDR1 and CDR2 (germline): LNHNV, YYDKDF (reference sequence). The CDR3 region has the DNA TGTGCCACCAGCAGAGATCGGGCAGGGGATCATGAAAAACTGTTTTTT. It is translated as CATSRDRAGDHEKLFF.

This chain joins TRBV5-5 and TRBJ1-2, with D possibly being TRBD1 (6 bases). The germline V gene has CDR1 SGHKS and CDR2 YYEKEE (reference sequence). V was shortened by 2 bases and J by 8 bases, with 16 bases between the two germline ends. The length of the CDR3 is 14 residues. CDR3 sequence (DNA): TGTGCCAGCAGCTTTTTATCGACAGGCGAGGGCTACACCTTC. It is translated as CASSFLSTGEGYTF. Drawing the rest from reference TRBV5-5 and TRBJ1-2, the complete variable domain is DAGVTQSPTHLIKTRGQQVTLRCSPISGHKSVSWYQQVLGQGPQFIFQYYEKEERGRGNFPDRFSARQFPNYSSELNVNALLLGDSALYLCASSFLSTGEGYTFGSGTRLTVV.

The J gene is TRBJ2-7, the V gene TRBV19, with 11 bases aligning to TRBD1. Germline V CDR1 and CDR2: LNHDA, SQIVND (reference sequence). V gave up 5 bases and J gave up 6 bases; unmatched junction bases: 3. The CDR3 runs 13 residues. The CDR3 DNA is TGTGCCAGTAGTGAGGGACAGGGGGTCGAGCAGTACTTC. It yields the protein CASSEGQGVEQYF.

The genes are TRBV10-3 and TRBJ1-5, with D possibly TRBD1 on 5 matching bases. The CDR3 runs 15 residues. V was clipped by 0 bases and J by 4 bases, with 10 bases between them. Germline CDR1 and CDR2: ENHRY and SYGVKD. CDR3 in DNA: TGTGCCATCAGTGAGTCAGGGGTTCAGAATCAGCCCCAGCATTTT. This encodes CAISESGVQNQPQHF.

This chain uses TRBV2 with TRBJ1-5, with TRBD1 matching over 7 bases. Germline V gene lookup returns CDR1 SNHLY and CDR2 FYNNEI. The V gene end was trimmed by 6 bases and the J gene end by 6 bases; junction bases not matched to a gene: 5. The CDR3 loop spans 13 amino acids. DNA for the CDR3: TGTGCCAGCAGCCCGGGACAGCCTCAGCCCCAGCATTTT. This translates into CASSPGQPQPQHF.

V is TRBV7-2 and J is TRBJ2-5; 9 nucleotides match TRBD1. The CDR3 sequence is 14 residues long. The V gene's germline CDR1 is SGHTA and CDR2 FQGNSA. J was trimmed by 5 bases and V by 4 bases; bases with no gene match: 5. CDR3 nucleotides: TGTGCCAGCAGCTCTTGGACAGGGGTCGAGACCCAGTACTTC. It specifies CASSSWTGVETQYF.

The chain is built from TRBV11-3 and TRBJ2-2; 7 nucleotides align to TRBD1. Germline V gene lookup returns CDR1 SGHNT and CDR2 YENEEA. The J segment lost 2 bases and the V segment lost 5 bases, leaving 8 bases of the junction unmatched. The CDR3 is 16 amino acids. In DNA form, the CDR3 reads TGTGCCAGCAGCACCCGCAGGGACAGAAACACCGGGGAGCTGTTTTTT. The encoded protein is CASSTRRDRNTGELFF.

The V gene is TRBV3-1 (or the pseudogene TRBV3-2), the J gene TRBJ1-2, with D unclear. The CDR3 is 15 amino acids. Between the trimmed V and J ends, which lost 0 bases and 8 bases, there was a span of 16 bases. Germline lookup yields CDR1 LGHDT and CDR2 YNNKEL (reference sequence). The CDR3 bases are TGTGCCAGCAGCCAAGACCTTCTGGAGGCCCGAGGCTACACCTTC. It codes for CASSQDLLEARGYTF.

Remarks on this clone: Other nucleotide sequences from this sample produce the same CDR3. The chain couples TRBV28 to TRBJ1-2, with D possibly matching TRBD1 (6 bases). The germline V gene encodes CDR1 MDHEN and CDR2 SYDVKM. Trimming cost V 5 bases and J 4 bases, with 11 bases left between them. This CDR3 spans 13 amino acids. The CDR3 bases are TGTGCCAGCAGTCTGACAGGAATCTATGGCTACACCTTC. Translation: CASSLTGIYGYTF.